Following are 31 T cell receptor beta chains from one sample sequenced in a study of regulatory T cells in long-lasting Graves disease. Regarding time point: newly diagnosed GD, antithyroid drugs for less than 3 months. Researchers made the TCR library from RNA that was extracted from PBMCs. CDR3-region Arm-PCR and iRepertoire HTBI primers produced the TCR beta libraries. Using its own MiXCR run on the multiplex PCR reads, TCRdb lists one record per CDR3 protein. The sample has some 600,000 distinct CDR3 sequences, more than 15% seen once. The same data also went into a second study, on T cells in Graves' hyperthyroidism and ophthalmopathy.

The sequencing used peripheral blood mononuclear cells (PBMCs), collected at new diagnosis, from a patient treated with antithyroid drugs. These TCRs come from a man aged 18 to 30 with Graves disease.

This clonotype was seen a handful of times. The V gene is TRBV29-1, the J gene TRBJ2-1; 7 bases are shared with TRBD2. CDR3 size: 12 residues. From germline, CDR1 is SQVTM and CDR2 ANQGSEA. Unmatched junction bases numbered 14, after V lost 6 bases and J lost 15 bases. Written as DNA, the CDR3 is TGCAGCGTGGACATGGGGCGGGAGTTGGTGTTCTTC. It specifies CSVDMGRELVFF.

This clonotype was detected many times. The J gene is TRBJ2-7, the V gene TRBV11-2; TRBD1 matches 8 bases. V dropped 2 bases and J dropped 1; count of bases not matched to a gene: 4. The CDR3 is 15 amino acids. Germline V CDR1 and CDR2: SGHAT, FQNNGV. The CDR3 DNA reads as TGTGCCAGCAGCTTATGGGACAGGTTATCCTACGAGCAGTACTTC. Protein sequence: CASSLWDRLSYEQYF.

The V and J genes are TRBV19 and TRBJ2-1; D call uncertain. CDR1 and CDR2 (germline): LNHDA, SQIVND (reference sequence). The V end lost 9 bases, the J end lost 0 bases, and 9 bases lay between the germline ends. The CDR3 consists of 13 residues. The CDR3 loop is CASAVLSYNEQFF. The CDR3 nucleotides are TGTGCCAGCGCGGTCCTCTCCTACAATGAGCAGTTCTTC.

Concerning this clonotype: This may come from a read error, since a much larger clone is one base off. This rearrangement joins TRBV10-3 to TRBJ2-2; perhaps D is TRBD1 or TRBD2 (5 bases each). The CDR3 is 14 amino acids. CDR1 and CDR2 from the germline V gene are ENHRY and SYGVKD. The chain's CDR3 is CAISEYQGTGELLF. Written as DNA, the CDR3 is TGTGCCATCAGTGAATACCAGGGCACCGGGGAGCTGCTTTTT.

About this clonotype itself: Just one base apart from a much larger clone, this may be a read error. This chain links TRBV27 with TRBJ2-3; D unclear. This CDR3 is built from 13 residues. Trimming shortened V by 7 bases and J by 7 bases, and 15 bases separated the two germline ends. Germline lookup yields CDR1 MNHEY and CDR2 SMNVEV (reference sequence). The CDR3: CASTAQRGNTQYF. CDR3 coding DNA: TGTGCCAGCACCGCCCAGAGAGGTAATACGCAGTATTTT.

The V and J genes are TRBV4-1 and TRBJ2-7, with TRBD2 identical over 11 bases. Per the germline V gene, CDR1 is MGHRA and CDR2 is YSYEKL. With 2 bases clipped from V and 9 bases from J, the junction kept 3 bases outside the gene matches. The CDR3 contains 13 residues. CDR3 region: CASSQHLAGGQYF. CDR3 DNA sequence: TGCGCCAGCAGCCAACATCTAGCGGGAGGGCAGTACTTC.

This clonotype appeared a few times. The chain joins TRBV6-1 to TRBJ1-2; D not certain. The CDR3 contains 14 residues. CDR1 is MNHNS, CDR2 SASEGT, per germline. V was shortened by 6 bases and J by 2 bases, with 13 bases between the two germline ends. The CDR3 DNA reads TGTGCCAGCAGGGAGGGCTACCCGAACTATGGCTACACCTTC. This sequence encodes CASREGYPNYGYTF.

V gene TRBV27 combines with J gene TRBJ1-6; possible D gene TRBD1, 6 bases. V was trimmed by 3 bases and J by 5 bases, leaving 8 bases between them. Germline V gene data show CDR1 as MNHEY and CDR2 as SMNVEV (reference sequence). This CDR3 is 14 amino acids long. This CDR3 is CASSFSGDNSPLHF. The CDR3 DNA sequence: TGTGCCAGCAGTTTTTCAGGGGATAATTCACCCCTCCACTTT.

Many counts were recorded for this clonotype. The chain uses TRBV7-9 and TRBJ2-3; no reliable D call. The CDR3 spans 14 residues. Germline-derived CDR1 and CDR2 are SEHNR and FQNEAQ (reference sequence). V gave up 0 bases and J gave up 6 bases, with 10 bases separating them. CDR3 in amino acids: CASSLAASMDTQYF. As DNA, the CDR3 is TGTGCCAGCAGCTTAGCGGCCAGTATGGATACGCAGTATTTT.

The sample holds a few counts of this clonotype. J is TRBJ2-2 and V is TRBV18; 13 bases match TRBD2. Germline values: CDR1 KGHSH, CDR2 LQKENI. V was clipped by 3 bases and J by 8 bases; unmatched bases: 9. The CDR3 is 17 residues long. The CDR3 DNA is TGTGCCAGCTCACCGAGGACTAGCGGGAGCGGGACGGGGGAGCTGTTTTTT. It is translated as CASSPRTSGSGTGELFF.

The gene calls are TRBV2 and TRBJ1-6; 8 bases align to TRBD1. Losses at the gene ends were 0 bases for V and 7 bases for J; bases not matched to a gene: 2. The CDR3 runs to 15 residues. Looked up from germline, CDR1 is SNHLY and CDR2 is FYNNEI. This CDR3 is CASSEARQGNSPLHF. Here the CDR3 DNA reads TGTGCCAGCAGTGAAGCGCGACAGGGGAATTCACCCCTCCACTTT.

This clonotype was found once. V gene TRBV2 combines with J gene TRBJ1-2; 9 nucleotides line up with TRBD1. The junction had 11 bases not matched to a gene; V was cut back by 6 bases and J by 6 bases. There are 15 residues in the CDR3. The germline V gene encodes CDR1 SNHLY and CDR2 FYNNEI. The CDR3 sequence is CASSQGIRTGDGYTF. CDR3 in DNA: TGTGCCAGCAGCCAAGGAATTAGGACAGGGGATGGCTACACCTTC.

The count of this clonotype is one. The gene calls are TRBV19 and TRBJ1-1; D might be TRBD1 (5 bases). The V and J ends lost 5 bases and 10 bases respectively, with 17 bases between them. This CDR3 has 13 residues. The germline CDR1 and CDR2 sequences are LNHDA and SQIVND (reference sequence). Here the CDR3 reads CASSSRTGEGAFF. The CDR3 DNA is TGTGCCAGTAGTTCCCGGACGGGGGAGGGAGCTTTCTTT.

For this clonotype: The junction shows a germline mismatch at one end, possibly a read error. For the CDR3, the DNA is TGCGCCAGCAGCTTCGACTTCCGTCCGGGACAGACCAACTTC. This translates into CASSFDFRPGQTNF. The chain links TRBV5-1 to TRBJ2-7, with 7 bases fitting TRBD1. Germline-derived CDR1 and CDR2 are SGHRS and YFSETQ. The CDR3 covers 14 residues.

Ten or more counts support this clonotype. The rearrangement links TRBV6-1 to TRBJ2-5; a possible D gene is TRBD1 (5 bases). CDR1 and CDR2 from the germline V gene are MNHNS and SASEGT. Trimming shortened V by 8 bases and J by 5 bases, and 24 bases separated the two germline ends. The CDR3 is 16 amino acids. CDR3 residues: CASLTALVAGWETQYF. CDR3 bases: TGTGCCAGCCTCACTGCCCTGGTGGCAGGGTGGGAGACCCAGTACTTC.

This clonotype was found many times. The genes are TRBV7-9 and TRBJ1-1, with unresolved D. Looked up from germline, CDR1 is SEHNR and CDR2 is FQNEAQ (reference sequence). Trimming left V 0 bases short and J 0 bases short, with 2 bases between. The CDR3 contains 13 residues. The CDR3 bases are TGTGCCAGCAGCTTAGCGTTGAACACTGAAGCTTTCTTT. This gives the protein CASSLALNTEAFF. The full variable domain, completed using reference TRBV7-9 and TRBJ1-1, is DTGVSQNPRHKITKRGQNVTFRCDPISEHNRLYWYRQTLGQGPEFLTYFQNEAQLEKSRLLSDRFSAERPKGSFSTLEIQRTEQGDSAMYLCASSLALNTEAFFGQGTRLTVV.

The chain uses TRBV7-2 and TRBJ1-1; D is ambiguous. The germline V and J ends were trimmed by 3 bases and 3 bases, with 8 bases remaining between them. CDR3 length: 13 amino acids. Germline V gene data show CDR1 as SGHTA and CDR2 as FQGNSA. In DNA, the CDR3 is TGTGCCAGCAGCTTCACAACTTACACTGAAGCTTTCTTT. This sequence encodes CASSFTTYTEAFF. Variable domain in full (rest from reference TRBV7-2 and TRBJ1-1): GAGVSQSPSNKVTEKGKDVELRCDPISGHTALYWYRQSLGQGLEFLIYFQGNSAPDKSGLPSDRFSAERTGGSVSTLTIQRTQQEDSAVYLCASSFTTYTEAFFGQGTRLTVV.

Points on this clonotype: The junction departs from germline at one end; a sequencing error may be responsible. The rearrangement uses TRBV19 and TRBJ2-7; D might be TRBD2 (5 bases). The CDR3 covers 15 residues. Germline V lookup: CDR1 LNHDA, CDR2 SQIVND (reference sequence). In DNA form, the CDR3 reads TGTGCCAGTAGCCGGGGTTTTAGTGTCGAATACGAGCGGTACTTC. It specifies CASSRGFSVEYERYF.

The gene calls are TRBV5-1 and TRBJ2-3, with a tentative D call TRBD2 (5 bases). Trimming removed 0 bases from V and 3 bases from J, with 11 bases in between. CDR1 SGHRS and CDR2 YFSETQ come from the germline V gene. The CDR3 consists of 15 residues. The chain's CDR3 is CASSLEGLKTDTQYF. The CDR3 coding sequence is TGCGCCAGCAGCTTGGAAGGACTCAAGACAGATACGCAGTATTTT.

The sample holds many counts of this clonotype. The chain joins TRBV7-9 to TRBJ2-3; 8 bases align to TRBD2. J was trimmed by 0 bases and V by 4 bases; bases with no gene match: 6. The CDR3 is 16 amino acids. Germline V gene sequence: CDR1 SEHNR, CDR2 FQNEAQ (reference sequence). The CDR3: CASSSTSGPSTDTQYF. CDR3 nucleotide sequence: TGTGCCAGCAGCTCCACTAGCGGTCCTAGCACAGATACGCAGTATTTT.

This clonotype was counted ten times or more. V gene TRBV30 combines with J gene TRBJ1-2, with a weak D call TRBD1 (5 bases). V was shortened by 0 bases and J by 6 bases, with 14 bases between the two germline ends. The CDR3 loop spans 14 amino acids. CDR1 GTSNPN and CDR2 SVGIG come from the germline V gene (reference sequence). The CDR3 bases are TGTGCCTGGAGTGTACCAGGGTTTCCCGATGGCTACACCTTC. It encodes CAWSVPGFPDGYTF.

The table lists this clonotype with a few counts. The chain joins TRBV19 to TRBJ1-5; D may be TRBD1 (6 bases). Germline V gives CDR1 LNHDA, CDR2 SQIVND (reference sequence). The CDR3 extends over 14 amino acids. V gave up 3 bases and J gave up 6 bases, with 12 bases separating them. Written as DNA, the CDR3 is TGTGCCAGTAGTATTATGGGGGCGGCTCAGCCCCAGCATTTT. This gives the protein CASSIMGAAQPQHF. The complete variable domain, with remaining parts taken from reference TRBV19 and TRBJ1-5, reads DGGITQSPKYLFRKEGQNVTLSCEQNLNHDAMYWYRQDPGQGLRLIYYSQIVNDFQKGDIAEGYSVSREKKESFPLTVTSAQKNPTAFYLCASSIMGAAQPQHFGDGTRLSIL.

This clonotype appeared many times. The rearrangement joins TRBV2 to TRBJ1-1; 10 bases align to TRBD1. This CDR3 is built from 16 residues. The germline gives CDR1 SNHLY, CDR2 FYNNEI. The V and J ends lost 5 bases and 4 bases, in that order; junction bases with no gene match: 10. CDR3 residues: CASSSRRQGAVTEAFF. Written as DNA, the CDR3 is TGTGCCAGCAGTTCAAGGAGACAGGGGGCTGTCACTGAAGCTTTCTTT.

This clonotype was seen at least ten times. The V gene is TRBV27, the J gene TRBJ2-7; 12 nucleotides agree with TRBD2. The germline CDR1 and CDR2 sequences are MNHEY and SMNVEV (reference sequence). The CDR3 sequence is 17 residues long. V lost 4 bases to trimming and J lost 0 bases; unmatched junction nucleotides: 7. The CDR3 DNA sequence: TGTGCCAGCAGTTCCGGGACTAGCGGGTCCCCCTCCTACGAGCAGTACTTC. It codes for CASSSGTSGSPSYEQYF.

The sample holds many counts of this clonotype. The CDR3 region is CSARWASGNTGELFF. The CDR3 bases are TGCAGTGCTAGATGGGCTAGCGGGAACACCGGGGAGCTGTTTTTT. The chain has TRBV20-1 and TRBJ2-2; 7 bases fit TRBD2. There are 15 residues in the CDR3. The V gene end was trimmed by 2 bases and the J gene end by 1 base; junction bases not matched to a gene: 4. CDR1 and CDR2 (germline): DFQATT, SNEGSKA (reference sequence).

This clonotype showed up many times. The V gene is TRBV29-1, the J gene TRBJ2-3; 8 nucleotides match TRBD1. The germline CDR1 and CDR2 sequences are SQVTM and ANQGSEA. With V trimmed by 6 bases and J by 2 bases, 10 bases remained unmatched. This CDR3 is 15 amino acids long. In nucleotides, the CDR3 is TGCAGCGTCGAACCGGGACAGGCGATCACAGATACGCAGTATTTT. It yields the protein CSVEPGQAITDTQYF.

This clonotype was picked up a small number of times. The rearrangement uses TRBV27 and TRBJ2-2; 7 bases agree with TRBD2. The CDR3 consists of 17 residues. J gave up 7 bases and V 6 bases, and 17 bases lay outside the gene matches. CDR1 and CDR2 (germline): MNHEY, SMNVEV (reference sequence). CDR3 coding DNA: TGTGCCAGCAGCTCCTCACCGGGGGGAGTTAAGGTCGGGGAGCTGTTTTTT. It codes for CASSSSPGGVKVGELFF.

This clonotype was seen more than once but under ten times. The chain has TRBV27 and TRBJ2-5; 9 bases agree with TRBD2. The CDR3 runs to 17 residues. With 3 bases clipped from V and 4 bases from J, the junction kept 12 bases outside the gene matches. Germline V gene sequence: CDR1 MNHEY, CDR2 SMNVEV (reference sequence). The chain's CDR3 is CASSFLVGGGRGETQYF. In nucleotides, the CDR3 is TGTGCCAGCAGTTTTTTGGTGGGGGGCGGGAGGGGAGAGACCCAGTACTTC.

This clonotype was seen a few times. This rearrangement joins TRBV28 to TRBJ2-6, with D possibly TRBD2 on 7 matching bases. The CDR3 totals 22 residues. Trimming took off 4 bases at V and 0 bases at J, with 28 bases between the two ends. Per the germline V gene, CDR1 is MDHEN and CDR2 is SYDVKM. CDR3 coding DNA: TGTGCCAGCAGTTCCGCCGGGGGGCAGCCGGCCACTCGAAACTCTGGGGCCAACGTCCTGACTTTC. This encodes CASSSAGGQPATRNSGANVLTF.

This chain uses TRBV20-1 with TRBJ2-2; D is ambiguous. From germline, CDR1 is DFQATT and CDR2 SNEGSKA (reference sequence). This CDR3 has 12 amino acids. Trimming took 6 bases from V and 1 from J, leaving 6 bases between them. The CDR3 DNA reads as TGCAGTGCCGAAGGGAACACCGGGGAGCTGTTTTTT. Translated, it gives CSAEGNTGELFF.

The chain couples TRBV6-9 to TRBJ1-1, with TRBD1 matching 8 bases. Looked up from germline, CDR1 is MNHGY and CDR2 is SVAAGI. The CDR3 consists of 17 residues. V was clipped by 3 bases and J by 1 base; unmatched bases: 10. CDR3 region: CASSYRRTGLGNTEAFF. As DNA, the CDR3 is TGTGCCAGCAGTTACCGCCGGACAGGGCTGGGGAACACTGAAGCTTTCTTT.